The clone carrying this T cell receptor (beta chain) was seen only a few times. Germline CDR1 is MNHEY and CDR2 is SVGAGI. V was pared by 0 bases and J by 3 bases, with 8 bases of the junction left unmatched. The CDR3 length is 16 residues. This sample was taken from a study of cytomegalovirus exposure and HLA in healthy donors. Study as a whole: Across 350 to 400 genotyped donors, 81% landed in the Caucasian-associated ancestry cluster.

60 Vbeta and 13 Jbeta primers were used in PCR. Assay: immunoSEQ multiplex PCR; the TCRdb copy retains only in-frame clones and omits some. The top ten hold about 4% of the sample, which has about 130,000 clones, about four fifths seen once. The receptor was isolated from a woman in her forties in good health and CMV-seronegative. The chain is built from TRBV6-5 and TRBJ2-7; TRBD2 matches 7 bases. Sequenced material: PBMCs. For the CDR3, the DNA is TGTGCCAGCAGTTACTCAACCCTAGCGGTTGGCTACGAGCAGTACTTC. This encodes CASSYSTLAVGYEQYF.